These 18 T cell receptor beta chains originate from one sample sequenced in a study of cytomegalovirus exposure and HLA in healthy donors. In the PCR, 60 Vbeta and 13 Jbeta primers were used. Using immunoSEQ multiplex PCR, the repertoire was profiled, and TCRdb retains in-frame clones only, with some absent. The data show roughly 97,000 clones, over 75% seen once. Sequenced: PBMCs. These receptors were taken from a woman between 18 and 30 years old in good health and CMV-seropositive.

The V call is TRBV21-1, the J call TRBJ1-4; the listed D gene, TRBD1, was not tested against the DNA. TRBV21-1 is described as a pseudogene. The length of the CDR3 is 15 residues. CDR3 loop: CASSKIRGRSGKLFF. The CDR3 region has the DNA TGTGCCAGCAGCAAAATCAGGGGGCGCTCCGGAAAACTGTTTTTT.

For the CDR3, the DNA is TGTGCCAGCAGCTCCGACCCGGGGACTATCAACACCGGGGAGCTGTTTTTT. It specifies CASSSDPGTINTGELFF. The chain has TRBV7-9 and TRBJ2-2, with TRBD2 matching 7 bases. There are 17 residues in the CDR3. CDR1 is SEHNR and CDR2 is FQNEAQ in the germline V gene (reference sequence). V shed 4 bases and J 2 bases; nucleotides not matched to a gene: 10. The full variable domain, with the rest looked up from reference TRBV7-9 and TRBJ2-2, is DTGVSQNPRHKITKRGQNVTFRCDPISEHNRLYWYRQTLGQGPEFLTYFQNEAQLEKSRLLSDRFSAERPKGSFSTLEIQRTEQGDSAMYLCASSSDPGTINTGELFFGEGSRLTVL.

The chain links TRBV10-3 to TRBJ2-7; the match to TRBD1 covers 7 bases. The junction had 3 bases not matched to a gene; V was cut back by 5 bases and J by 2 bases. The CDR3 is made up of 13 amino acids. Germline CDR1 is ENHRY and CDR2 is SYGVKD. The chain's CDR3 is CAISSTGAYEQYF. CDR3 bases: TGTGCCATCAGTTCAACAGGGGCCTACGAGCAGTACTTC.

This sequence joins TRBV28 and TRBJ2-7, with D tentatively TRBD1 (5 bases). This CDR3 has 16 amino acids. Deletions cut 3 bases from V and 0 bases from J, with 15 bases between. Germline V gene lookup returns CDR1 MDHEN and CDR2 SYDVKM. CDR3 DNA sequence: TGTGCCAGCAGTTTCGTGTGGGGCTCGAGCTCCTACGAGCAGTACTTC. Translated, it gives CASSFVWGSSSYEQYF.

This clone was counted only a few times. In nucleotides, the CDR3 is TGTGCCAGCAGACTGGGGACTAGTGGTTACGAGCAGTACTTC. It yields the protein CASRLGTSGYEQYF. The gene calls are TRBV27 and TRBJ2-7; 8 nucleotides line up with TRBD2. J gave up 4 bases and V 6 bases, and 8 bases lay outside the gene matches. This CDR3 region has 14 residues. Looked up from germline, CDR1 is MNHEY and CDR2 is SMNVEV (reference sequence).

The V call is TRBV10-3, the J call TRBJ2-5, with 9 bases that match TRBD2. The germline V gene encodes CDR1 ENHRY and CDR2 SYGVKD. The J segment lost 5 bases and the V segment lost 10 bases, leaving 11 bases of the junction unmatched. The CDR3 is made up of 14 amino acids. The CDR3 bases are TGTGCCACCGGGCGGCAGCGGGAGGATGAGACCCAGTACTTC. Translation: CATGRQREDETQYF.

This clone was counted only a few times. The identical CDR3 is also encoded by other nucleotide sequences in the sample. CDR3 sequence reads: CASSVARRSSYNEQFF. The CDR3 DNA reads as TGTGCCAGCAGCGTAGCGAGGAGAAGCTCCTACAATGAGCAGTTCTTC. The genes are TRBV9 and TRBJ2-1; no definite D call. The CDR3 spans 16 residues. The germline V gene encodes CDR1 SGDLS and CDR2 YYNGEE. The V end lost 0 bases, the J end lost 0 bases, and 10 bases lay between the germline ends.

This chain connects TRBV9 to TRBJ2-1; D is perhaps TRBD1 (6 bases). Germline V gene data show CDR1 as SGDLS and CDR2 as YYNGEE. The V end was cut by 5 bases, the J end by 7 bases, with 13 bases between. This CDR3 is 13 amino acids long. The CDR3 here is CASRPRDRNEQFF. The DNA of the CDR3 is TGTGCCAGCAGGCCGCGAGACAGGAATGAGCAGTTCTTC.

The chain has TRBV6-1 and TRBJ1-5; 8 positions match TRBD1. The V and J ends lost 4 bases and 2 bases, in that order; junction bases with no gene match: 7. Per the germline V gene, CDR1 is MNHNS and CDR2 is SASEGT. The CDR3 has 16 amino acids. CDR3 residues: CASSGRQGRGNQPQHF. In DNA, the CDR3 is TGTGCCAGCAGTGGACGACAGGGGAGGGGCAATCAGCCCCAGCATTTT.

V usage is TRBV5-6 and J usage is TRBJ2-7, with 10 bases that match TRBD2. Looked up from germline, CDR1 is SGHDT and CDR2 is YYEEEE. V was pared by 4 bases and J by 2 bases, with 12 bases of the junction left unmatched. This CDR3 spans 17 amino acids. The CDR3 spells CASSPGVLAGEPYEQYF. The CDR3 DNA is TGTGCCAGCAGCCCTGGGGTTCTAGCGGGGGAACCCTACGAGCAGTACTTC.

The CDR3 spells CASSDDRVPGYTF. DNA of the CDR3: TGTGCCAGCAGCGACGACAGGGTGCCTGGCTACACCTTC. J is TRBJ1-2 and V is TRBV7-9; 7 bases are a match to TRBD1. Germline V CDR1 and CDR2: SEHNR, FQNEAQ (reference sequence). CDR3 length: 13 amino acids. The V gene end was trimmed by 5 bases and the J gene end by 7 bases; junction bases not matched to a gene: 7.

This clone has more than one count but fewer than ten. This chain joins TRBV9 and TRBJ2-7, with 11 bases matching TRBD2. The ends lost 1 base at V and 3 bases at J; junction bases unmatched: 6. Germline lookup yields CDR1 SGDLS and CDR2 YYNGEE. The CDR3 loop spans 16 amino acids. The chain's CDR3 is CASSVQAGLAVYEQYF. The CDR3 region has the DNA TGTGCCAGCAGCGTACAGGCGGGACTAGCGGTCTACGAGCAGTACTTC.

The chain joins TRBV6-5 to TRBJ2-1; D may be TRBD2 (5 bases). Per germline, CDR1 MNHEY and CDR2 SVGAGI. V was pared by 6 bases and J by 5 bases, with 11 bases between. The CDR3 is made up of 13 amino acids. CDR3 sequence: CASSLDLDNEQFF. CDR3 DNA sequence: TGTGCCAGCAGCCTGGACTTAGACAATGAGCAGTTCTTC.

The chain employs TRBV4-1 and TRBJ1-1; no reliable D call. The germline V gene has CDR1 MGHRA and CDR2 YSYEKL. V was pared by 8 bases and J by 3 bases, with 16 bases between. CDR3 size: 14 residues. The CDR3 DNA follows: TGCGCCAGCCGAGGACCCTTGAGGGACACTGAAGCTTTCTTT. This sequence encodes CASRGPLRDTEAFF.

This clone was detected a few times. The chain combines TRBV29-1 with TRBJ2-5, with TRBD1 matching over 10 bases. Unmatched junction bases numbered 12, after V lost 7 bases and J lost 4 bases. This CDR3 comprises 15 residues. Germline V gives CDR1 SQVTM, CDR2 ANQGSEA. CDR3 nucleotides: TGCAGCGCTAGAGGGGGACAGGGGAGCCCAGAGACCCAGTACTTC. Residues: CSARGGQGSPETQYF.

V usage is TRBV5-1 and J usage is TRBJ2-2; TRBD1 aligns across 8 bases. Germline CDR1 SGHRS, CDR2 YFSETQ. The CDR3 runs to 16 residues. V shed 9 bases, J shed 3 bases, and the junction held 13 bases outside the gene matches. CDR3 protein: CATDILTGAYTGELFF. CDR3 coding DNA: TGCGCCACCGACATTTTGACAGGGGCTTACACCGGGGAGCTGTTTTTT.

Note on this clone: Other DNA sequences of this sample code for an identical CDR3. This chain joins TRBV7-6 and TRBJ1-2; 8 bases are a match to TRBD1. The CDR3 has 14 residues. Per the germline V gene, CDR1 is SGHVS and CDR2 is FNYEAQ. V was pared by 5 bases and J by 4 bases, with 6 bases of the junction left unmatched. The CDR3 reads CASSPGQGGYGYTF. The DNA of the CDR3 is TGTGCCAGCAGCCCTGGACAGGGAGGCTATGGCTACACCTTC.

CDR3 sequence: CASSRAGTEETQYF. The DNA of the CDR3 is TGCGCCAGCAGCCGAGCCGGGACAGAAGAGACCCAGTACTTC. The rearrangement uses TRBV5-1 and TRBJ2-5, with TRBD1 matching 7 bases. CDR1 and CDR2 (germline): SGHRS, YFSETQ. CDR3 size: 14 residues. The J segment lost 3 bases and the V segment lost 4 bases, leaving 6 bases of the junction unmatched. Filled out from reference TRBV5-1 and TRBJ2-5, the complete variable domain reads KAGVTQTPRYLIKTRGQQVTLSCSPISGHRSVSWYQQTPGQGLQFLFEYFSETQRNKGNFPGRFSGRQFSNSRSEMNVSTLELGDSALYLCASSRAGTEETQYFGPGTRLLVL.